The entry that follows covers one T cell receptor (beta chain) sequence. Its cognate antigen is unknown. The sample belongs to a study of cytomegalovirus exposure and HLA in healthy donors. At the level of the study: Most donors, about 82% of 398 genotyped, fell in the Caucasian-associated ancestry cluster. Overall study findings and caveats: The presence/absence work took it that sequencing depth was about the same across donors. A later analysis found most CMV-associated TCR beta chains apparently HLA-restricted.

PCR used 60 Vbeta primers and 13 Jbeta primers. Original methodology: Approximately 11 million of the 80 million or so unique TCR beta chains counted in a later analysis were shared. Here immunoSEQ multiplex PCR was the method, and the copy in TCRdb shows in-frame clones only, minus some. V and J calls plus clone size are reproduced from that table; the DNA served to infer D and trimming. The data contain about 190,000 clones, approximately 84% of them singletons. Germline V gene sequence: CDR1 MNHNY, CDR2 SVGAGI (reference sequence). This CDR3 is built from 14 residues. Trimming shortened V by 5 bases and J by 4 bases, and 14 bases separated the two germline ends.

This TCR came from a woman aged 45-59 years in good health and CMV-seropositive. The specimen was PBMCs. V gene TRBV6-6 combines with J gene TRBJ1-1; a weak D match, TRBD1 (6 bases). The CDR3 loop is CASSQTGVSTEAFF. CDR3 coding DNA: TGTGCCAGCAGTCAGACAGGAGTGTCCACTGAAGCTTTCTTT.